The 3 T cell receptor beta chains reported below all come from one sample, sequenced in a study of shared clonotypes between healthy human individuals. Here immunoSEQ multiplex PCR was the method, and the copy in TCRdb shows in-frame clones only, minus some. The sample lists over 2 million clones, around 90% occurring once. The sample was naive CD4+ T cells from PBMCs. Specified subset: CD45RA+ positively selected. These receptors all come from a young man in good health. Some clones in this sample may be carry-over from other donors' samples.

This chain links TRBV18 with TRBJ2-3; TRBD2 matches at 11 bases. The V gene's germline CDR1 is KGHSH and CDR2 LQKENI. CDR3 size: 15 residues. The junction had 2 bases not matched to a gene; V was cut back by 3 bases and J by 3 bases. CDR3 coding DNA: TGTGCCAGCTCACCGTCTAGCGGGAGGACAGATACGCAGTATTTT. Translated: CASSPSSGRTDTQYF.

The chain uses TRBV7-9 and TRBJ2-1; 10 positions match TRBD2. CDR3 length: 19 residues. In germline, CDR1 is SEHNR, CDR2 FQNEAQ (reference sequence). Trimming took 2 bases from V and 0 from J; bases not matched to a gene: 10. The CDR3: CASSLQTLAGVSSYNEQFF. In nucleotides, the CDR3 is TGTGCCAGCAGCTTACAAACCCTAGCGGGGGTAAGCTCCTACAATGAGCAGTTCTTC.

The chain is built from TRBV27 and TRBJ2-1, with 9 positions matching TRBD1. This CDR3 comprises 17 residues. J lost 4 bases, V lost 4 bases, and 11 bases had no gene match. Germline V lookup: CDR1 MNHEY, CDR2 SMNVEV (reference sequence). The CDR3 DNA reads as TGTGCCAGCAGTTCTGCCGGGACAGGGACCCGTTACAATGAGCAGTTCTTC. Translating gives CASSSAGTGTRYNEQFF.